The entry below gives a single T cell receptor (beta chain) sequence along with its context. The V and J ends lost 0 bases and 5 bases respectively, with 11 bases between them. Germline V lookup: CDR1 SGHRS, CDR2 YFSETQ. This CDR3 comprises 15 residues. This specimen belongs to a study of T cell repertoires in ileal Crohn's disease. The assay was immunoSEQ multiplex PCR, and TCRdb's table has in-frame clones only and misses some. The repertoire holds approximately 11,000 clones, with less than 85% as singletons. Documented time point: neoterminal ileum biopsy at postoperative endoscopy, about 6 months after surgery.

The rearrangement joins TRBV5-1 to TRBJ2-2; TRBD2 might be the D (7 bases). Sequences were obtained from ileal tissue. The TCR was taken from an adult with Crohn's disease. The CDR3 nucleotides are TGCGCCAGCAGCTTGGACAGGGAGGGGACCGGGGAGCTGTTTTTT. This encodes CASSLDREGTGELFF.